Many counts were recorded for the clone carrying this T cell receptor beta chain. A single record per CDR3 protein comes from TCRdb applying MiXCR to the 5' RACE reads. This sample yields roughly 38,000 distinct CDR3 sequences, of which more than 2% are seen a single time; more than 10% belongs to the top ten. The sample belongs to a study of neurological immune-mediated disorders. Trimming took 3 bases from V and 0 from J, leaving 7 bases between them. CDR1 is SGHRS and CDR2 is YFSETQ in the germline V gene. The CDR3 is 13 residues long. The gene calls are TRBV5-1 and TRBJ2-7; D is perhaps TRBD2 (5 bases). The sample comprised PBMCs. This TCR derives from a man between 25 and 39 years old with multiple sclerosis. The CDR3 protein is CASSSGNSYEQYF. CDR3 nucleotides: TGCGCCAGCAGCTCGGGGAACTCCTACGAGCAGTACTTC.